This T cell receptor (beta chain) is from a study of blood T cell repertoires in COVID-19. About the research overall: Specimens from acute and convalescent COVID-19 originated in the United States, Italy and Spain. PBMCs, B-cell-depleted T cells, or T cells provided the cDNA or gDNA that made up the material.

V dropped 3 bases and J dropped 8; count of bases not matched to a gene: 5. The CDR3 totals 14 residues. Germline lookup yields CDR1 KGHSH and CDR2 LQKENI. In the authors' methods: Reference gene primer amplification gave nucleated cell count estimates. TCRdb keeps only in-frame clones here, not all; method: immunoSEQ multiplex PCR. The V and J calls and clone size were taken over from that table, and D and trimming were inferred from the DNA. This table holds 200,000 or so clones, approximately 82% found once. The J gene is TRBJ1-4, the V gene TRBV18; 8 bases line up with TRBD1. The receptor comes from a human donor with acute or convalescent COVID-19. The donor label of this sample is uncertain. The source material was peripheral blood. The CDR3 sequence: CASSPPGQAEKLFF. In DNA form, the CDR3 reads TGTGCCAGCTCACCCCCGGGACAGGCGGAAAAACTGTTTTTT.